This TCR beta chain was identified in a study of radiotherapy plus CTLA-4 blockade in lung cancer. This table comes from immunoSEQ multiplex PCR, and its TCRdb copy is limited to in-frame clones, with some not included. The repertoire holds under 65,000 clones, about 80% seen once, with over 6% in the top ten. The length of the CDR3 is 17 residues. Germline V gene sequence: CDR1 LGHNA, CDR2 YSLEER. Germline trimming cut 1 base from V and 5 bases from J; bases unmatched to any gene: 4. Study observations and caveats: Early clone dynamics of blood T cells, plus interferon-beta, reportedly predicted response best.

About this clone: Antigen specificity is unknown. Within the sample, other DNA sequences also encode this same CDR3.

The sequence was obtained from a human donor with non-small cell lung cancer whose response to radiotherapy plus ipilimumab could not be evaluated. Sequenced here: peripheral blood, sampled from a patient treated with radiotherapy plus ipilimumab. The rearrangement links TRBV4-3 to TRBJ2-1, with 14 bases identical to TRBD2. CDR3 coding DNA: TGCGCCAGCAGCCAAGGGACTAGCGGGGGGCCCCACAATGAGCAGTTCTTC. Its protein product is CASSQGTSGGPHNEQFF.